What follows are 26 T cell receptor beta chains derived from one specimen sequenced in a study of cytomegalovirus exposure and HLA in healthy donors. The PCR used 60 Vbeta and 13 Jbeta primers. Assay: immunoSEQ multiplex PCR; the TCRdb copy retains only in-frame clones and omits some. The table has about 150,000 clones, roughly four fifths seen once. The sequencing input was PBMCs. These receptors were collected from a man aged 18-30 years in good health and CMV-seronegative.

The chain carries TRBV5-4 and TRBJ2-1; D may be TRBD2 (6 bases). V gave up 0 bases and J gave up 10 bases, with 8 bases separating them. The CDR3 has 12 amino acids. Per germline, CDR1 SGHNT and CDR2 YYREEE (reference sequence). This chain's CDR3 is CASSLAGDEQFF. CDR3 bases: TGTGCCAGCAGCTTGGCGGGAGACGAGCAGTTCTTC.

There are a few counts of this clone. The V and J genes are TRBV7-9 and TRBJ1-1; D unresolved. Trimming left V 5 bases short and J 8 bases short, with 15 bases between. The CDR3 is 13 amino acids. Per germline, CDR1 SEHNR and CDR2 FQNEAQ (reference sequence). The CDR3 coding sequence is TGTGCCAGCAGCCTAAATGAGGGCGGAGAAGCTTTCTTT. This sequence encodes CASSLNEGGEAFF.

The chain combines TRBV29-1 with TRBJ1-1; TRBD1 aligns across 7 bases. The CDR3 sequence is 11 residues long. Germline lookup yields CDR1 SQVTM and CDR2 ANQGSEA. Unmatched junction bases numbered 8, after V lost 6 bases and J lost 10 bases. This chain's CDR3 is CSVSTGQSAFF. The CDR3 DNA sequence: TGCAGCGTATCGACAGGGCAATCAGCTTTCTTT.

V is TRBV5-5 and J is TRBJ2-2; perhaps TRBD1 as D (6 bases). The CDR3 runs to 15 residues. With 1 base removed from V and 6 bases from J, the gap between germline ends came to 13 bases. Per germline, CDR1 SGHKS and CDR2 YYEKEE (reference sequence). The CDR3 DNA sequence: TGTGCCAGCAGCTTGTCGGCAGGGGATCCCGGGGAGCTGTTTTTT. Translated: CASSLSAGDPGELFF.

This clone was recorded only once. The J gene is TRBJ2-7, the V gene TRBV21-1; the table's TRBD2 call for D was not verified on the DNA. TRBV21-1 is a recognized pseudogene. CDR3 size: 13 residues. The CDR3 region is CASSWRGAYEQYF. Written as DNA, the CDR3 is TGTGCCAGCAGCTGGCGGGGCGCCTACGAGCAGTACTTC.

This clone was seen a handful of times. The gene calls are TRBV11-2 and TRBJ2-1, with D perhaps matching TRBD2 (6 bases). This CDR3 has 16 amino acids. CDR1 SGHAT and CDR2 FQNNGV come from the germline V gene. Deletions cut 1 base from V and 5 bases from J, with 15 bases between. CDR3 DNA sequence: TGTGCCAGCAGCTTAGCTCGGGAGAGGTACGACAATGAGCAGTTCTTC. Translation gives CASSLARERYDNEQFF.

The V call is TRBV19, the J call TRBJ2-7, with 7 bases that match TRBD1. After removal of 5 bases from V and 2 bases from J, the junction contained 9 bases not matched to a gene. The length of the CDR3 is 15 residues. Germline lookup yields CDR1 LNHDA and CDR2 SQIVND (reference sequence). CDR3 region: CASSSGTAFPYEQYF. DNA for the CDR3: TGTGCCAGTAGTTCGGGGACAGCCTTCCCCTACGAGCAGTACTTC.

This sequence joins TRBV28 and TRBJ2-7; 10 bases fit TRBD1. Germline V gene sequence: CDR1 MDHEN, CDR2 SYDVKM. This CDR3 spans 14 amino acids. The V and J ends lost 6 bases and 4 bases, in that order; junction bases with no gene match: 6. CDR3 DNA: TGTGCCAGCAGGACGGGACAGGGGTTATACGAGCAGTACTTC. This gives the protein CASRTGQGLYEQYF.

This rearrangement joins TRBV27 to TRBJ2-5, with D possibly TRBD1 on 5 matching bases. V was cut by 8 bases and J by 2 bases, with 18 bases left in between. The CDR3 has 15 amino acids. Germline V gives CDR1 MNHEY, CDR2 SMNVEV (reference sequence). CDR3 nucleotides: TGTGCCAGCTCCCCCAAGGGGCCAAATCAAGAGACCCAGTACTTC. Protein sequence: CASSPKGPNQETQYF.

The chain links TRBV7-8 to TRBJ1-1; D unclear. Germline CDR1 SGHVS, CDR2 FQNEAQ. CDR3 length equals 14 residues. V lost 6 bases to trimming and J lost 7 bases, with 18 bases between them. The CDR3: CASRPTIPGGEAFF. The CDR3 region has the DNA TGTGCCAGCAGACCCACCATCCCCGGTGGTGAAGCTTTCTTT. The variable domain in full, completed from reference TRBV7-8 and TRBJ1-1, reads GAGVSQSPRYKVAKRGQDVALRCDPISGHVSLFWYQQALGQGPEFLTYFQNEAQLDKSGLPSDRFFAERPEGSVSTLKIQRTQQEDSAVYLCASRPTIPGGEAFFGQGTRLTVV.

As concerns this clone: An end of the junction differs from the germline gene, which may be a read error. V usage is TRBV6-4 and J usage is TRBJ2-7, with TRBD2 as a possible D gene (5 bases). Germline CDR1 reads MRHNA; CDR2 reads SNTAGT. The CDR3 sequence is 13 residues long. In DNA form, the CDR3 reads TGTGTCAGCAGTCCCGGACTGAGCTACGAGCAGTACTTC. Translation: CVSSPGLSYEQYF.

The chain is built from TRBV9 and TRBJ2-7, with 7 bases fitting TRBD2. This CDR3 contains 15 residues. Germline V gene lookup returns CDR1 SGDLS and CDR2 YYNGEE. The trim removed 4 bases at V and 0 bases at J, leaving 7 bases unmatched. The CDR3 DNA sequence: TGTGCCAGCAGCCCTAAAGCGGGGCTCTCCTACGAGCAGTACTTC. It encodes CASSPKAGLSYEQYF. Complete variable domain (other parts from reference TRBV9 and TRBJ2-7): DSGVTQTPKHLITATGQRVTLRCSPRSGDLSVYWYQQSLDQGLQFLIQYYNGEERAKGNILERFSAQQFPDLHSELNLSSLELGDSALYFCASSPKAGLSYEQYFGPGTRLTVT.

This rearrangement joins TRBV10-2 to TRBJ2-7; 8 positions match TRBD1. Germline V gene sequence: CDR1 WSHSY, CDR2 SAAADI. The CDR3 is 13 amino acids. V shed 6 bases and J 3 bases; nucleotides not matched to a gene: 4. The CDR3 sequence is CASREGQGYEQYF. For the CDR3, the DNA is TGCGCCAGCAGAGAAGGACAGGGCTACGAGCAGTACTTC.

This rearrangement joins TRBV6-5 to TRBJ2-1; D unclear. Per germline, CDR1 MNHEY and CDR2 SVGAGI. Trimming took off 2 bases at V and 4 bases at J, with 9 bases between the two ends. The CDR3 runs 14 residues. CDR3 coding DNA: TGTGCCAGCAGTTACGGCAGCGATTACAATGAGCAGTTCTTC. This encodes CASSYGSDYNEQFF.

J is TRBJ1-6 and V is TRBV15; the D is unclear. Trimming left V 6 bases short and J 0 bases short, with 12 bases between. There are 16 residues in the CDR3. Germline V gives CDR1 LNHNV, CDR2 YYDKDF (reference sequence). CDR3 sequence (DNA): TGTGCCACCAGTGAAGGGAGGAGCTCCTATAATTCACCCCTCCACTTT. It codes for CATSEGRSSYNSPLHF. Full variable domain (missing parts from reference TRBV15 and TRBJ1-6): DAMVIQNPRYQVTQFGKPVTLSCSQTLNHNVMYWYQQKSSQAPKLLFHYYDKDFNNEADTPDNFQSRRPNTSFCFLDIRSPGLGDTAMYLCATSEGRSSYNSPLHFGNGTRLTVT.

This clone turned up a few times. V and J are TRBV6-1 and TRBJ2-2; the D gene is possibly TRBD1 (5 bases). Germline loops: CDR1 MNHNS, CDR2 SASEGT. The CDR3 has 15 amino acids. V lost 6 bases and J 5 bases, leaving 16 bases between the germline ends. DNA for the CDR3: TGTGCCAGCAGCTTGGGGCAGCCTTTGACCGGGGAGCTGTTTTTT. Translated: CASSLGQPLTGELFF.

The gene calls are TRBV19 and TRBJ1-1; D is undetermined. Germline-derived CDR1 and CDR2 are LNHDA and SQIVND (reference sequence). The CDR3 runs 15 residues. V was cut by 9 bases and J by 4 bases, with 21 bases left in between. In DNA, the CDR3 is TGTGCCAGCCGCCCCCCCGGGGTTGGTAGCACTGAAGCTTTCTTT. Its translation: CASRPPGVGSTEAFF.

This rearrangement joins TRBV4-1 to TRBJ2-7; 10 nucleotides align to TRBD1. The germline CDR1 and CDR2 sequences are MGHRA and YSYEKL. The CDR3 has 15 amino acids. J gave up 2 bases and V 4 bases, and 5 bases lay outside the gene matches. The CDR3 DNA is TGCGCCAGCAGCCCAACCGGGACAGGGGCCTACGAGCAGTACTTC. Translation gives CASSPTGTGAYEQYF.

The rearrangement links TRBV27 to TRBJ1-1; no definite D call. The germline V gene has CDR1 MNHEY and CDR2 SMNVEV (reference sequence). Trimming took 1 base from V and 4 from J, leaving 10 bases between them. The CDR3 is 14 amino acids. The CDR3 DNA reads TGTGCCAGCAGTTTATACAGCGAGGGCACTGAAGCTTTCTTT. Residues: CASSLYSEGTEAFF.

The CDR3 region is CASSEGLAGGRYEQYF. CDR3 bases: TGTGCCAGCAGCGAGGGACTAGCGGGAGGACGATACGAGCAGTACTTC. This rearrangement joins TRBV5-6 to TRBJ2-7; 15 bases are shared with TRBD2. After removal of 4 bases from V and 4 bases from J, the junction contained 6 bases not matched to a gene. Germline V gives CDR1 SGHDT, CDR2 YYEEEE. The CDR3 is made up of 16 amino acids.

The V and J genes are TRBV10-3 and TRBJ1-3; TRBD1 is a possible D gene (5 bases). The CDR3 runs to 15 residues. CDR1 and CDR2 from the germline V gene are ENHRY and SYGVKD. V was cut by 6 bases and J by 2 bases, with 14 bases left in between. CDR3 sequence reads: CAISSQDGAGNTIYF. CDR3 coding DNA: TGTGCCATCAGCTCACAGGACGGTGCTGGAAACACCATATATTTT.

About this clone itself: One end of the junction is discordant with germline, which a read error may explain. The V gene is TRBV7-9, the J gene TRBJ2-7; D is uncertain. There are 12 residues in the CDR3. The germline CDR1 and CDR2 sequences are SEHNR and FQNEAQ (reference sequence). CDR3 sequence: CSSSLSAAEQYF. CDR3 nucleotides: TGTTCCAGCAGCCTGTCGGCGGCCGAGCAGTACTTC.

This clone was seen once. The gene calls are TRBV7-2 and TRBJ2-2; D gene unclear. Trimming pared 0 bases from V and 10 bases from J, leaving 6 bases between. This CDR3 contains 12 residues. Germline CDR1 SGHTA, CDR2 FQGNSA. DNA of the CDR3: TGTGCCAGCAGCTTAGCCACAGCGGAGCTGTTTTTT. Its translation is CASSLATAELFF. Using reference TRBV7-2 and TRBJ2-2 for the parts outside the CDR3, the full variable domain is GAGVSQSPSNKVTEKGKDVELRCDPISGHTALYWYRQSLGQGLEFLIYFQGNSAPDKSGLPSDRFSAERTGGSVSTLTIQRTQQEDSAVYLCASSLATAELFFGEGSRLTVL.

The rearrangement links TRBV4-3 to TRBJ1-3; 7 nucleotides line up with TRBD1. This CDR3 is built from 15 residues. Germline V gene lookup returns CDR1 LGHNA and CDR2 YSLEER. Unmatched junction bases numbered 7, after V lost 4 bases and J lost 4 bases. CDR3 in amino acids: CASSLRPGQGNTIYF. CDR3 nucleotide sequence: TGCGCCAGCAGCCTCCGACCGGGACAGGGAAACACCATATATTTT.

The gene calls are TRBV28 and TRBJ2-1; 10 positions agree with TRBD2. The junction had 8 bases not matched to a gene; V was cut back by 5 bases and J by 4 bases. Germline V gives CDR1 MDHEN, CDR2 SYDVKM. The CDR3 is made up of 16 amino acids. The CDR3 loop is CASSPQSGRGYNEQFF. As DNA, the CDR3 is TGTGCCAGCAGTCCACAAAGCGGGAGGGGTTACAATGAGCAGTTCTTC.

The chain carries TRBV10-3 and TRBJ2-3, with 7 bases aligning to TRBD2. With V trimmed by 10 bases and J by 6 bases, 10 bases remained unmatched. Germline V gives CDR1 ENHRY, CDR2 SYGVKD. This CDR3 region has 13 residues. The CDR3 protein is CASKAGDSDTQYF. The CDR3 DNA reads TGTGCCAGTAAGGCGGGAGATTCGGATACGCAGTATTTT.